This TCR beta chain was retrieved from a study of T-cell memory formation after mild COVID-19. TCRdb reprocessed the 5' RACE reads with MiXCR, giving one entry per CDR3 protein. The table shows roughly 310,000 distinct CDR3 sequences, with about 16% occurring only once. The CDR3 sequence is 15 residues long. V gave up 3 bases and J gave up 1 base, with 10 bases separating them. Germline lookup yields CDR1 SGHTA and CDR2 FQGNSA. This clonotype has a count of ten or more. The clonotype was recovered from a man aged 18-30 years who had mild COVID-19 (a few samples of this study predate the infection). Cell type and time point are not known. The chain has TRBV7-2 and TRBJ2-4; possibly TRBD1 for D (6 bases). Sequencing was done on a sample of PBMCs or a T cell subset sorted from them (not recorded which). The CDR3 DNA is TGTGCCAGCAGCTTGGGGCAGGGGGCCAAAAACATTCAGTACTTC. Protein: CASSLGQGAKNIQYF. Variable domain in full (rest from reference TRBV7-2 and TRBJ2-4): GAGVSQSPSNKVTEKGKDVELRCDPISGHTALYWYRQSLGQGLEFLIYFQGNSAPDKSGLPSDRFSAERTGGSVSTLTIQRTQQEDSAVYLCASSLGQGAKNIQYFGAGTRLSVL.